This entry is about one TCR beta chain. What it binds is not known. The data stem from a study of T cell responses to AZD1222 COVID-19 vaccine. Libraries were prepared by immunoSEQ multiplex PCR; TCRdb keeps only in-frame clonotypes and omits some of them. Seen here are around 130,000 clones, 85% to 95% observed once, and the top ten hold more than 0.7%. Study observations and caveats: Targeting of unmutated variant regions was reportedly seen in nearly half of spike-specific TCRs. When two AZD1222 doses had been given, Spike-specific TCR breadth and depth rose.

This sequence originates from an adult in good health. The sample in question was peripheral blood, obtained on day 0 of AZD1222 vaccination.

CDR3 amino acids: CASSYWGRDGSPLHF. The CDR3 coding sequence is TGTGCCAGCAGTTACTGGGGCAGGGACGGCTCACCCCTCCACTTT. The chain combines TRBV6-5 with TRBJ1-6, with D perhaps matching TRBD1 (5 bases). The CDR3 loop spans 15 amino acids. Trimming removed 1 base at V and 10 bases at J, with 14 bases between. Per the germline V gene, CDR1 is MNHEY and CDR2 is SVGAGI.